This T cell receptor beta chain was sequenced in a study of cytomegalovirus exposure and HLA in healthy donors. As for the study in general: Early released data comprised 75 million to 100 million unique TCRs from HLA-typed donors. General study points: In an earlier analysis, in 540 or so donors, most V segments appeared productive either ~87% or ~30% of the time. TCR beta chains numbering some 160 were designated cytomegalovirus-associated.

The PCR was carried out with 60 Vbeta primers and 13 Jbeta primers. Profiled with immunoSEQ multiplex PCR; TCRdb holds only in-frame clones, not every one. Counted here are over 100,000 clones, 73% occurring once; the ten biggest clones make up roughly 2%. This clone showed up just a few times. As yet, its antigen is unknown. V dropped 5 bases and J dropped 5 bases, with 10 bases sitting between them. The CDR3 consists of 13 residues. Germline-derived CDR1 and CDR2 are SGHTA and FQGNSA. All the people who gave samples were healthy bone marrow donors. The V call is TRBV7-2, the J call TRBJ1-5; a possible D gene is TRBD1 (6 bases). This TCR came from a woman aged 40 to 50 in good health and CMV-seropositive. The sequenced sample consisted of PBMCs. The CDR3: CASSRRQDQPQHF. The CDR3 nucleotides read TGTGCCAGCAGCCGACGACAGGATCAGCCCCAGCATTTT.